Here is one TCR beta chain with its context. Its cognate antigen has yet to be identified. No base qualities exist here, and no much larger clone lies one base off it. RNA was extracted with the RNeasy kit and about 0.5 to 1 ug was reverse transcribed using random hexamers. The immunoSEQ multiplex PCR assay, covering 54 Vbeta and 13 Jbeta segments, was used to amplify TCR beta CDR3 regions. Bias from PCR amplification was corrected by using a synthetic template baseline for primer optimization and for computational correction. The authors processed their data as follows. Reads were assigned to V, D and J genes according to IMGT and analyzed in immunoSEQ Analyzer, with only productive sequences retained. Clonality was calculated as one minus the Shannon entropy normalized by log2 of the number of productive unique sequences. For each patient and control, public and private clones were evaluated within the 100 most prevalent clones. Clones were defined as Susac-specific when absent from the healthy and MS cohorts, from about 970 published viral clones and from other ImmuneACCESS disease sequences. TCRdb itself trimmed the public reads at Q25 with fastp, ran MiXCR and retained productive beta chains. Identical CDR3 proteins give one entry, which carries the most common genes and DNA. The V and J calls reflect TCRdb's pipeline rather than the authors' work. The sample table records 84,000 or so distinct CDR3 sequences; approximately 95% of these occur just once. Together, the top ten hold about 0.9% of the sample.

This specimen comes from a study of CD8 T cells in Susac syndrome (dated 2019 in TCRdb). Describing the broader study: Among the Susac syndrome patients who were sequenced, clinically active disease was present in about six and clinical remission was observed in fewer than 10. Susac syndrome patients were therapy-naive, on corticosteroids (some also receiving IVIg), or on IVIg alone at blood withdrawal. Repertoire sequencing was used to test whether CD8+ T cell activation and differentiation in Susac syndrome was antigen driven. The clonality of the CD8+ T cell repertoire was compared across about a dozen healthy donors, roughly 14 Susac syndrome patients and around 16 multiple sclerosis patients.

What the authors observed across the whole study: CD8+ repertoires in Susac syndrome showed clonal expansion, which was highest in CD8+ TEMRA cells and was greater in clinically active patients than in remitting patients. The number of individuals in the TCR sequencing and HLA analysis was acknowledged as relatively small. In the total CD8+ and CD8+ TEMRA repertoires, sixteen and five Susac-specific public clones, respectively, were identified.

V drops 0 bases and J drops 2 bases, leaving 9 bases in between. CDR1 and CDR2 were assigned from the germline V gene as SGHDT and YYEEEE. From the cysteine up to the phenylalanine, the CDR3 has a length of 14 residues. Kept here is only the CDR3 DNA, which spans 42 bases and is read in frame from base 1. High-throughput TCR beta sequencing profiled peripheral blood CD8+ and CD4+ T cells from healthy donors, Susac syndrome patients and multiple sclerosis patients. The Susac syndrome patients fulfilled recently defined diagnostic criteria for either definite or probable disease. Bulk CD8+ and CD4+ T cells were purified magnetically by negative isolation, whereas CD8+ TEMRA cells were enriched by FACS. Blood was drawn into EDTA tubes, processed within 24 hours, and PBMCs were isolated by density gradient centrifugation. PBMCs destined for TCR sequencing were cryopreserved in liquid nitrogen and later thawed in a 37 °C water bath. The sorted or isolated CD4+, CD8+ and CD8+ TEMRA cells reached a purity of at least 90%.

This TCR came from a human donor with Susac syndrome. Sequences were obtained from CD8+ T cells from PBMCs. The rearranged segments are TRBV5-6 and TRBJ2-7; the D gene is unclear. The bases read TGTGCCAGCAGCTTGGGCTTTACACCCTACGAGCAGTACTTC. The encoded protein is CASSLGFTPYEQYF.